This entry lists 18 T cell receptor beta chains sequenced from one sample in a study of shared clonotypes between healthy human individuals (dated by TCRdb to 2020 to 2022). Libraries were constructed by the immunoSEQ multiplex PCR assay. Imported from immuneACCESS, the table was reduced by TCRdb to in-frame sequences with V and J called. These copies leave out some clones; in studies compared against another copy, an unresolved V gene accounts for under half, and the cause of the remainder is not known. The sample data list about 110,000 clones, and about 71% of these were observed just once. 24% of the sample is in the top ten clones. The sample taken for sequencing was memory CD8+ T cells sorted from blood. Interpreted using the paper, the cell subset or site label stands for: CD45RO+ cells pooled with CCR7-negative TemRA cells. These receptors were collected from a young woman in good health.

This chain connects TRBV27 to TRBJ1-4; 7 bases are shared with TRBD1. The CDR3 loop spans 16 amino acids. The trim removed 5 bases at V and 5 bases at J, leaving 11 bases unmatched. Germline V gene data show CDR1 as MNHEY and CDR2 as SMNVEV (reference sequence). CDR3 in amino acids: CASSPILTGVNEKLFF. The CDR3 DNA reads TGTGCCAGCAGTCCCATCCTCACAGGGGTCAATGAAAAACTGTTTTTT.

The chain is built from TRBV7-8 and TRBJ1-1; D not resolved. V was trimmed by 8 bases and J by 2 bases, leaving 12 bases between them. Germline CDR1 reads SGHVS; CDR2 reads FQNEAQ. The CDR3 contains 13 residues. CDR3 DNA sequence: TGTGCCAGCGGGATGTGGGGTAACACTGAAGCTTTCTTT. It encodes CASGMWGNTEAFF.

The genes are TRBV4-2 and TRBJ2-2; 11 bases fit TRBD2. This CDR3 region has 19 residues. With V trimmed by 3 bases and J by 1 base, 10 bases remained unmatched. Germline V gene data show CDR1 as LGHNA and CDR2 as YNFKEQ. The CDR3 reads CASSQALLAGVKNTGELFF. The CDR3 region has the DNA TGTGCCAGCAGCCAGGCTTTACTAGCGGGAGTTAAGAACACCGGGGAGCTGTTTTTT.

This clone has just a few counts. The CDR3 sequence is CAKDLYNEQFF. CDR3 DNA: TGTGCCAAGGACCTCTACAATGAGCAGTTCTTC. This sequence joins TRBV2 and TRBJ2-1; D gene ambiguous. CDR3 length equals 11 residues. CDR1 and CDR2 from the germline V gene are SNHLY and FYNNEI. Trimming removed 10 bases from V and 3 bases from J, with 7 bases in between.

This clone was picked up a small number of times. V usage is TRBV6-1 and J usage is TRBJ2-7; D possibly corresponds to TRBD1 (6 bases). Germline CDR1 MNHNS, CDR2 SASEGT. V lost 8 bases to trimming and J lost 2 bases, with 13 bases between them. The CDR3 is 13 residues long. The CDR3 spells CASERQETYEQYF. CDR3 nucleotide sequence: TGTGCCAGCGAAAGACAGGAGACCTACGAGCAGTACTTC.

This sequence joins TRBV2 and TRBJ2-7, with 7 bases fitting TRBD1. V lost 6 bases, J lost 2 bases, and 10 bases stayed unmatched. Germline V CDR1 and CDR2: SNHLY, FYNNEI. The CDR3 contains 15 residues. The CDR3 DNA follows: TGTGCCAGCAGGCGACAGGGTCTGGATACCTACGAGCAGTACTTC. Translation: CASRRQGLDTYEQYF.

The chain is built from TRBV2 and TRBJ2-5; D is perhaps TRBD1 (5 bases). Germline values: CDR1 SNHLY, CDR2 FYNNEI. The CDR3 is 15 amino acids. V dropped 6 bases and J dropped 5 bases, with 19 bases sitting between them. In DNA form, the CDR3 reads TGTGCCAGCAGCAACCTCAGGGTCGCCAGGGAGACCCAGTACTTC. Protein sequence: CASSNLRVARETQYF.

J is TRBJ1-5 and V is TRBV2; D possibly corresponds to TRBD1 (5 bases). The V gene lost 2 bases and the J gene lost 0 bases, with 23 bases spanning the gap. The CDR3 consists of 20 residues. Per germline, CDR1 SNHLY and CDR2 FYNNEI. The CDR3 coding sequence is TGTGCCAGCAGTGAATTGGGCAGCCGAAGGGGAATATTTAGCAATCAGCCCCAGCATTTT. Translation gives CASSELGSRRGIFSNQPQHF.

The CDR3 here is CASSTRGGPWDSGQPQHF. The CDR3 coding sequence is TGTGCCAGCTCAACACGGGGGGGGCCATGGGATAGTGGCCAGCCCCAGCATTTT. The V and J genes are TRBV18 and TRBJ1-5, with a weak D call TRBD1 (6 bases). The CDR3 runs to 18 residues. Trimming shortened V by 5 bases and J by 7 bases, and 27 bases separated the two germline ends. Germline V gene lookup returns CDR1 KGHSH and CDR2 LQKENI.

CDR3 bases: TGTGCCAGCAGACCTCGTCAGAACACTGAAGCTTTCTTT. Translated: CASRPRQNTEAFF. The chain combines TRBV5-4 with TRBJ1-1, with D hard to call. Germline CDR1 is SGHNT and CDR2 is YYREEE (reference sequence). The CDR3 length is 13 residues. Trimming removed 5 bases from V and 1 base from J, with 9 bases in between.

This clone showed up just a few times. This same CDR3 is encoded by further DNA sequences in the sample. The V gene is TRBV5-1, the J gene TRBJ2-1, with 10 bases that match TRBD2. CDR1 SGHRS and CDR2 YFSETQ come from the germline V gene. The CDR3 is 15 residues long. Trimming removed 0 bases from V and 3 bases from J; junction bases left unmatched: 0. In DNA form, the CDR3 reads TGCGCCAGCAGCTTGGCTAGCGGGAGCTACAATGAGCAGTTCTTC. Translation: CASSLASGSYNEQFF.

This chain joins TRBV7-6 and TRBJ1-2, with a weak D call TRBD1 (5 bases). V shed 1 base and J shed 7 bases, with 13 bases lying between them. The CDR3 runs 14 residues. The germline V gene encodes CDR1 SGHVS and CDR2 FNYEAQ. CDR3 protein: CASSLDQGYSGYTF. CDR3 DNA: TGTGCCAGCAGCTTAGATCAGGGCTACTCTGGCTACACCTTC.

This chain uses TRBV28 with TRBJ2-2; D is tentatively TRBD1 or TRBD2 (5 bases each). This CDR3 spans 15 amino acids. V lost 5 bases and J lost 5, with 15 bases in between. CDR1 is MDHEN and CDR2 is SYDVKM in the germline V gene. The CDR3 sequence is CASSPRTGTTGELFF. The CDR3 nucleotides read TGTGCCAGCAGTCCTCGGACGGGGACGACCGGGGAGCTGTTTTTT. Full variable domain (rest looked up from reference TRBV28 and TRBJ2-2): DVKVTQSSRYLVKRTGEKVFLECVQDMDHENMFWYRQDPGLGLRLIYFSYDVKMKEKGDIPEGYSVSREKKERFSLILESASTNQTSMYLCASSPRTGTTGELFFGEGSRLTVL.

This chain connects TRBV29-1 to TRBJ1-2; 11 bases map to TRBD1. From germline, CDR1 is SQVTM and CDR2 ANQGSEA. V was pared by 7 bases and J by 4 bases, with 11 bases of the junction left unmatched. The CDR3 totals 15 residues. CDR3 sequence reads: CSAGTGGFLSYGYTF. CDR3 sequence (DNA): TGCAGCGCCGGGACAGGGGGTTTTCTAAGCTATGGCTACACCTTC. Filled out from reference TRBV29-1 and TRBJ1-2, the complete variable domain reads SAVISQKPSRDICQRGTSLTIQCQVDSQVTMMFWYRQQPGQSLTLIATANQGSEATYESGFVIDKFPISRPNLTFSTLTVSNMSPEDSSIYLCSAGTGGFLSYGYTFGSGTRLTVV.

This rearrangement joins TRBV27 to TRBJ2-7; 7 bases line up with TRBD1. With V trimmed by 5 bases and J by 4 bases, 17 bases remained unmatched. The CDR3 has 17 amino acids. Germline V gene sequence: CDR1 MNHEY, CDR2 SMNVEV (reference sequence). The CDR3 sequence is CASSQTPRRQGKYEQYF. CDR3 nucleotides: TGTGCCAGCAGTCAAACCCCCCGCCGACAGGGTAAATACGAGCAGTACTTC.

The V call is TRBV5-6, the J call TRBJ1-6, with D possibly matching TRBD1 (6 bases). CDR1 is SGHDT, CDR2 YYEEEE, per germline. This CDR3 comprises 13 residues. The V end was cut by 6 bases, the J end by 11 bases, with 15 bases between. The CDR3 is CASTADRRTPLHF. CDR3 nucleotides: TGTGCCAGCACCGCCGACAGGAGGACACCCCTCCACTTT.

The CDR3 nucleotides are TGCGCCAGCAGCCAAGGACAGGGGGCGGCTGGAAACACCATATATTTT. Its translation: CASSQGQGAAGNTIYF. V and J are TRBV4-1 and TRBJ1-3; TRBD1 matches 10 bases. The V and J ends lost 1 base and 2 bases, in that order; junction bases with no gene match: 2. The CDR3 consists of 16 residues. Germline-derived CDR1 and CDR2 are MGHRA and YSYEKL.

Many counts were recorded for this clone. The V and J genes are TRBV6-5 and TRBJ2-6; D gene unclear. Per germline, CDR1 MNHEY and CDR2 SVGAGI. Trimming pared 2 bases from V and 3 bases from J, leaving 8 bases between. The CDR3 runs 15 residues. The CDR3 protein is CASSYTLGGANVLTF. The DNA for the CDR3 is TGTGCCAGCAGTTACACGCTTGGTGGGGCCAACGTCCTGACTTTC.